Below, 26 T cell receptor beta chains from the same sample are listed, as sequenced in a study of T cell responses to AZD1222 COVID-19 vaccine. Sequencing used immunoSEQ multiplex PCR; TCRdb keeps in-frame clones, though not all of them. The sample consists of around 130,000 clones, roughly 90% of them appearing once. The sequencing here drew on peripheral blood, taken 28 days after the second AZD1222 dose. The origin of the receptors is an adult who received the AZD1222 COVID-19 vaccine.

The sample holds a few counts of this clone. The genes are TRBV6-2 or TRBV6-3 and TRBJ2-1; 8 bases match TRBD2. Germline loops: CDR1 MNHEY, CDR2 SVGEGT. CDR3 length: 15 residues. The trim removed 4 bases at V and 4 bases at J, leaving 6 bases unmatched. DNA for the CDR3: TGTGCCAGCAGTTGGAGTAGCGGGGTTTACAATGAGCAGTTCTTC. This translates into CASSWSSGVYNEQFF.

The chain has TRBV12-3 or TRBV12-4 and TRBJ2-1, with D maybe TRBD2 (6 bases). The CDR3 runs to 11 residues. V gave up 6 bases and J gave up 9 bases, with 9 bases separating them. CDR3 amino acids: CASSRGAEQFF. For the CDR3, the DNA is TGTGCCAGCAGCCGCGGGGCTGAGCAGTTCTTC.

V usage is TRBV7-2 and J usage is TRBJ2-5; tentatively, D is TRBD1 (5 bases). This CDR3 comprises 14 residues. The germline gives CDR1 SGHTA, CDR2 FQGNSA. With 2 bases removed from V and 0 bases from J, the gap between germline ends came to 7 bases. CDR3 sequence reads: CASSLYRNQETQYF. CDR3 DNA sequence: TGTGCCAGCAGCTTATACAGGAACCAAGAGACCCAGTACTTC.

This clone came up once. The sample contains more than one DNA sequence encoding this CDR3. The V call is TRBV18, the J call TRBJ2-7, with D perhaps matching TRBD2 (6 bases). The CDR3 loop spans 14 amino acids. The V gene lost 3 bases and the J gene lost 2 bases, with 11 bases spanning the gap. The germline V gene encodes CDR1 KGHSH and CDR2 LQKENI. This CDR3 is CASSPGTAAYEQYF. The CDR3 coding sequence is TGTGCCAGCTCACCGGGGACTGCTGCCTACGAGCAGTACTTC.

V is TRBV30 and J is TRBJ2-7; D call uncertain. CDR1 is GTSNPN, CDR2 SVGIG, per germline (reference sequence). V shed 4 bases and J shed 0 bases, with 7 bases lying between them. The CDR3 is 12 residues long. The CDR3 here is CAWTGTSYEQYF. CDR3 nucleotide sequence: TGTGCCTGGACAGGAACCTCCTACGAGCAGTACTTC.

The V call is TRBV7-9, the J call TRBJ1-1; D perhaps matches TRBD1 (6 bases). Trimming pared 5 bases from V and 3 bases from J, leaving 7 bases between. Germline V gives CDR1 SEHNR, CDR2 FQNEAQ (reference sequence). The CDR3 loop spans 12 amino acids. The DNA of the CDR3 is TGTGCCAGCAGCCCAGGGGACACTGAAGCTTTCTTT. Amino acid sequence: CASSPGDTEAFF.

V and J are TRBV5-6 and TRBJ1-3, with 8 bases identical to TRBD1. Looked up from germline, CDR1 is SGHDT and CDR2 is YYEEEE. CDR3 length: 16 amino acids. Unmatched junction bases numbered 6, after V lost 4 bases and J lost 0 bases. CDR3 protein: CASSVRTGNSGNTIYF. CDR3 coding DNA: TGTGCCAGCAGCGTAAGGACAGGGAACTCTGGAAACACCATATATTTT.

The chain recombines TRBV2 with TRBJ1-3; D gene ambiguous. V was cut by 0 bases and J by 0 bases, with 6 bases left in between. CDR1 is SNHLY and CDR2 is FYNNEI in the germline V gene. The CDR3 loop spans 15 amino acids. This CDR3 is CASSEASNSGNTIYF. Here the CDR3 DNA reads TGTGCCAGCAGTGAAGCCTCCAACTCTGGAAACACCATATATTTT.

The chain has TRBV18 and TRBJ1-1; possibly TRBD1 for D (6 bases). Trimming took off 3 bases at V and 6 bases at J, with 17 bases between the two ends. The CDR3 has 15 amino acids. Per germline, CDR1 KGHSH and CDR2 LQKENI. In DNA, the CDR3 is TGTGCCAGCTCACCCGTCGGGGGCGATGGAGCTGAAGCTTTCTTT. Translation gives CASSPVGGDGAEAFF.

This chain connects TRBV19 to TRBJ1-5; TRBD1 matches 7 bases. CDR1 and CDR2 (germline): LNHDA, SQIVND (reference sequence). V gave up 3 bases and J gave up 0 bases; unmatched junction bases: 14. The CDR3 totals 19 residues. CDR3 bases: TGTGCCAGTAGTATCCCCTCCCTGACAGGGCCCTATAGCAATCAGCCCCAGCATTTT. It translates to CASSIPSLTGPYSNQPQHF.

V is TRBV5-1 and J is TRBJ2-3; 11 bases align to TRBD2. In germline, CDR1 is SGHRS, CDR2 YFSETQ. CDR3 size: 17 residues. V dropped 0 bases and J dropped 4; count of bases not matched to a gene: 7. Here the CDR3 reads CASSLALAGGLSDTQYF. CDR3 nucleotides: TGCGCCAGCAGCTTGGCATTAGCGGGAGGGTTGTCAGATACGCAGTATTTT.

In DNA form, the CDR3 reads TGCAGTGCTAGTCTATCCAGCGGGGCGAACACCGGGGAGCTGTTTTTT. It yields the protein CSASLSSGANTGELFF. The chain recombines TRBV20-1 with TRBJ2-2; TRBD2 matches 7 bases. CDR3 length: 16 residues. V lost 3 bases and J lost 0; bases outside the gene matches: 7. Germline V gene lookup returns CDR1 DFQATT and CDR2 SNEGSKA (reference sequence).

The chain recombines TRBV19 with TRBJ1-1, with D uncertain. Germline V gene data show CDR1 as LNHDA and CDR2 as SQIVND (reference sequence). CDR3 length: 13 residues. V was clipped by 5 bases and J by 2 bases, with 9 bases between them. The CDR3 nucleotides are TGTGCCAGTAGTGACCAGCTTAACACTGAAGCTTTCTTT. It yields the protein CASSDQLNTEAFF.

The chain has TRBV7-2 and TRBJ1-2, with D perhaps TRBD1 (5 bases). V dropped 5 bases and J dropped 2 bases, with 18 bases sitting between them. Germline CDR1 reads SGHTA; CDR2 reads FQGNSA. CDR3 length equals 16 residues. DNA of the CDR3: TGTGCCAGCAGCCCGCAATCACCGGGACCAAACTATGGCTACACCTTC. Protein product: CASSPQSPGPNYGYTF.

This clone was detected only once. The chain links TRBV19 to TRBJ1-3; 7 positions agree with TRBD1. This CDR3 comprises 15 residues. The germline V gene has CDR1 LNHDA and CDR2 SQIVND (reference sequence). Germline trimming cut 10 bases from V and 0 bases from J; bases unmatched to any gene: 9. As DNA, the CDR3 is TGTGCCACCAAAACAGGGGATAGCTCTGGAAACACCATATATTTT. Encoded protein: CATKTGDSSGNTIYF.

The chain employs TRBV2 and TRBJ2-5; D unclear. The V and J ends lost 2 bases and 8 bases respectively, with 12 bases between them. The germline CDR1 and CDR2 sequences are SNHLY and FYNNEI. The CDR3 loop spans 13 amino acids. CDR3 sequence reads: CASSEMPASTQYF. The CDR3 region has the DNA TGTGCCAGCAGTGAAATGCCCGCTTCAACCCAGTACTTC.

Only one count was recorded for this clone. The rearrangement links TRBV5-1 to TRBJ2-3, with 7 positions matching TRBD2. The CDR3 is made up of 14 amino acids. Germline CDR1 reads SGHRS; CDR2 reads YFSETQ. The J segment lost 1 base and the V segment lost 4 bases, leaving 3 bases of the junction unmatched. The CDR3 bases are TGCGCCAGCAGCGAGAGCGGGGGCACAGATACGCAGTATTTT. As protein: CASSESGGTDTQYF.

V gene TRBV5-5 combines with J gene TRBJ2-5; 7 bases are a match to TRBD2. Germline loops: CDR1 SGHKS, CDR2 YYEKEE (reference sequence). V lost 6 bases and J lost 5; bases outside the gene matches: 7. The CDR3 totals 13 residues. The CDR3: CASTHSGVETQYF. DNA for the CDR3: TGTGCCAGCACCCACAGCGGGGTGGAGACCCAGTACTTC.

The CDR3 here is CASSHLQGWEQYF. CDR3 nucleotide sequence: TGTGCCAGCAGCCACCTACAGGGATGGGAGCAGTACTTC. The V call is TRBV4-2, the J call TRBJ2-7, with a possible D match to TRBD1 (6 bases). From germline, CDR1 is LGHNA and CDR2 YNFKEQ. The ends were cut back, 3 bases at V and 7 bases at J, with 13 bases in the middle. CDR3 length equals 13 residues.

As concerns this clone: Other DNA sequences in this specimen translate into the identical CDR3. The chain links TRBV18 to TRBJ1-5; 7 bases are shared with TRBD1. After removal of 8 bases from V and 4 bases from J, the junction contained 5 bases not matched to a gene. This CDR3 has 13 amino acids. Germline CDR1 reads KGHSH; CDR2 reads LQKENI. The CDR3 loop reads CASRGQINQPQHF. The CDR3, as DNA: TGTGCCAGCCGGGGACAGATTAATCAGCCCCAGCATTTT.

The J gene is TRBJ2-2, the V gene TRBV9; D is ambiguous. V was pared by 2 bases and J by 3 bases, with 8 bases between. The CDR3 is 14 residues long. Germline V CDR1 and CDR2: SGDLS, YYNGEE. CDR3 loop: CASSVDPHTGELFF. In nucleotides, the CDR3 is TGTGCCAGCAGCGTGGATCCTCACACCGGGGAGCTGTTTTTT.

This sequence joins TRBV6-2 or TRBV6-3 and TRBJ1-1; tentatively, D is TRBD1 (5 bases). The CDR3 has 17 residues. V was trimmed by 2 bases and J by 5 bases, leaving 21 bases between them. Germline CDR1 is MNHEY and CDR2 is SVGEGT. Here the CDR3 DNA reads TGTGCCAGCAGTTACCCCTGGGGGAACTCTCGGGGGACTGAAGCTTTCTTT. Its protein is CASSYPWGNSRGTEAFF.

This clone was detected once. This chain uses TRBV5-1 with TRBJ2-5, with a tentative D call TRBD2 (5 bases). CDR1 SGHRS and CDR2 YFSETQ come from the germline V gene. The CDR3 contains 15 residues. The V end was cut by 0 bases, the J end by 3 bases, with 12 bases between. CDR3 bases: TGCGCCAGCAGCTTGGCCCCGGGTAGCGAAGAGACCCAGTACTTC. It yields the protein CASSLAPGSEETQYF.

The gene calls are TRBV5-1 and TRBJ2-5; a possible D gene is TRBD1 (5 bases). V was pared by 0 bases and J by 1 base, with 7 bases between. Per the germline V gene, CDR1 is SGHRS and CDR2 is YFSETQ. The CDR3 runs to 14 residues. CDR3 DNA sequence: TGCGCCAGCAGCTTGGTCAGGGCCCAAGAGACCCAGTACTTC. Protein product: CASSLVRAQETQYF. Supplemented by reference TRBV5-1 and TRBJ2-5, the full variable domain reads KAGVTQTPRYLIKTRGQQVTLSCSPISGHRSVSWYQQTPGQGLQFLFEYFSETQRNKGNFPGRFSGRQFSNSRSEMNVSTLELGDSALYLCASSLVRAQETQYFGPGTRLLVL.

The V and J genes are TRBV19 and TRBJ2-7; 7 bases agree with TRBD1. The V segment lost 5 bases and the J segment 2 bases; nucleotides outside the gene matches: 6. Germline CDR1 and CDR2: LNHDA and SQIVND (reference sequence). This CDR3 has 14 residues. The CDR3, as DNA: TGTGCCAGTAGTTTTCACAGGGGCACCTACGAGCAGTACTTC. As protein: CASSFHRGTYEQYF.

The V and J genes are TRBV4-3 and TRBJ1-5, with D maybe TRBD1 (5 bases). V lost 3 bases, J lost 3 bases, and 12 bases lay in between. The CDR3 is 15 amino acids. The germline V gene has CDR1 LGHNA and CDR2 YSLEER. The CDR3 here is CASSQTQGYNQPQHF. DNA for the CDR3: TGCGCCAGCAGCCAGACCCAGGGCTACAATCAGCCCCAGCATTTT.